A single sample gave rise to the 27 T cell receptor beta chains below, sequenced in a study of blood T cell repertoires in COVID-19. Profiled with immunoSEQ multiplex PCR; TCRdb holds only in-frame clones, not every one. The sample records around 210,000 clones, under 85% being singletons. The material sequenced was peripheral blood. These receptors were collected from an elderly woman with COVID-19, enrolled during active disease.

The V gene is TRBV28, the J gene TRBJ1-2, with 12 positions matching TRBD1. CDR1 is MDHEN, CDR2 SYDVKM, per germline. The CDR3 loop spans 16 amino acids. With V trimmed by 5 bases and J by 5 bases, 9 bases remained unmatched. For the CDR3, the DNA is TGTGCCAGCAGTAAGGGGGACAGGGGGCGATCGTATGGCTACACCTTC. Amino acid sequence: CASSKGDRGRSYGYTF.

The V and J genes are TRBV7-9 and TRBJ2-2; 7 bases map to TRBD2. This CDR3 has 15 residues. Germline V CDR1 and CDR2: SEHNR, FQNEAQ (reference sequence). V shed 0 bases, J shed 4 bases, and the junction held 2 bases outside the gene matches. This CDR3 reads CASSLAGGPTGELFF. The CDR3 DNA sequence: TGTGCCAGCAGCTTAGCGGGAGGGCCCACCGGGGAGCTGTTTTTT. Drawing the rest from reference TRBV7-9 and TRBJ2-2, the complete variable domain is DTGVSQNPRHKITKRGQNVTFRCDPISEHNRLYWYRQTLGQGPEFLTYFQNEAQLEKSRLLSDRFSAERPKGSFSTLEIQRTEQGDSAMYLCASSLAGGPTGELFFGEGSRLTVL.

This clone has just one count. The CDR3: CASSSGTSGYNEQFF. The CDR3 DNA reads TGCGCCAGCAGTTCCGGGACTAGCGGTTACAATGAGCAGTTCTTC. V gene TRBV5-1 combines with J gene TRBJ2-1; TRBD2 aligns across 11 bases. V dropped 5 bases and J dropped 4; count of bases not matched to a gene: 5. Germline V lookup: CDR1 SGHRS, CDR2 YFSETQ. The CDR3 length is 15 residues.

This sequence joins TRBV28 and TRBJ1-1, with 10 bases aligning to TRBD1. V trimming: 5 bases; J trimming: 5 bases; junction bases outside the gene matches: 5. Germline V gene data show CDR1 as MDHEN and CDR2 as SYDVKM. The CDR3 totals 14 residues. CDR3 DNA sequence: TGTGCCAGCAGTCCTCAGGACAGGGGGACTGAAGCTTTCTTT. This encodes CASSPQDRGTEAFF. The full variable domain, completed using reference TRBV28 and TRBJ1-1, is DVKVTQSSRYLVKRTGEKVFLECVQDMDHENMFWYRQDPGLGLRLIYFSYDVKMKEKGDIPEGYSVSREKKERFSLILESASTNQTSMYLCASSPQDRGTEAFFGQGTRLTVV.

The chain combines TRBV19 with TRBJ1-3, with D unclear. The CDR3 runs to 13 residues. The V end lost 6 bases, the J end lost 2 bases, and 8 bases lay between the germline ends. Germline CDR1 is LNHDA and CDR2 is SQIVND (reference sequence). The CDR3 here is CASSDNTGNTIYF. The CDR3, as DNA: TGTGCCAGTAGCGACAACACTGGAAACACCATATATTTT. Looking up the rest from reference TRBV19 and TRBJ1-3 gives the full variable domain: DGGITQSPKYLFRKEGQNVTLSCEQNLNHDAMYWYRQDPGQGLRLIYYSQIVNDFQKGDIAEGYSVSREKKESFPLTVTSAQKNPTAFYLCASSDNTGNTIYFGEGSWLTVV.

This rearrangement joins TRBV18 to TRBJ1-2; D is possibly TRBD1 (5 bases). The V gene lost 8 bases and the J gene lost 0 bases, with 10 bases spanning the gap. Looked up from germline, CDR1 is KGHSH and CDR2 is LQKENI. The CDR3 totals 13 residues. The CDR3 is CASAGGTNYGYTF. CDR3 bases: TGTGCCAGCGCGGGGGGGACTAACTATGGCTACACCTTC.

The CDR3 sequence is CASSRFGAGGINQFF. The CDR3 nucleotides read TGTGCCAGCAGTCGTTTCGGAGCAGGGGGAATTAATCAGTTTTTT. This rearrangement joins TRBV28 to TRBJ1-4; 7 positions match TRBD1. J lost 16 bases, V lost 5 bases, and 19 bases had no gene match. The V gene's germline CDR1 is MDHEN and CDR2 SYDVKM. The CDR3 totals 15 residues.

The sample holds a few counts of this clone. The chain links TRBV23-1 to TRBJ1-2; 11 bases agree with TRBD1. TRBV23-1 qualifies as an ORF whose function is uncertain. Losses at the gene ends were 2 bases for V and 2 bases for J; bases not matched to a gene: 1. This CDR3 has 15 residues. The CDR3 DNA sequence: TGCGCCAGCAGTCAAGGACAGGGGGCGAACTATGGCTACACCTTC. The encoded protein is CASSQGQGANYGYTF.

The chain carries TRBV15 and TRBJ1-3; D is uncertain. V gave up 9 bases and J gave up 0 bases, with 18 bases separating them. The CDR3 sequence is 16 residues long. CDR1 and CDR2 from the germline V gene are LNHNV and YYDKDF (reference sequence). In DNA form, the CDR3 reads TGTGCCACAACGCCTGCGGGGTATAGCTCTGGAAACACCATATATTTT. It is translated as CATTPAGYSSGNTIYF.

Only one count was recorded for this clone. V gene TRBV15 combines with J gene TRBJ1-5; 8 nucleotides match TRBD1. V trimming: 6 bases; J trimming: 4 bases; junction bases outside the gene matches: 2. This CDR3 is 13 amino acids long. Germline CDR1 LNHNV, CDR2 YYDKDF (reference sequence). CDR3 in amino acids: CATRNRGNQPQHF. CDR3 sequence (DNA): TGTGCCACCAGGAACAGGGGGAATCAGCCCCAGCATTTT.

V usage is TRBV7-3 and J usage is TRBJ2-1, with D perhaps matching TRBD1 (5 bases). Trimming took 1 base from V and 5 from J, leaving 12 bases between them. The CDR3 is 15 amino acids. The germline CDR1 and CDR2 sequences are SGHTA and FQGTGA. The CDR3 spells CASSLRLAGNNEQFF. The DNA for the CDR3 is TGTGCCAGCAGCTTAAGATTGGCAGGGAACAATGAGCAGTTCTTC.

The J gene is TRBJ2-7, the V gene TRBV6-5; weak D call: TRBD1 (6 bases). From germline, CDR1 is MNHEY and CDR2 SVGAGI. CDR3 length: 13 residues. Trimming left V 7 bases short and J 1 base short, with 11 bases between. CDR3 amino acids: CASTTTGSYEQYF. The DNA for the CDR3 is TGTGCCAGCACTACAACAGGGTCCTACGAGCAGTACTTC.

This clone was seen a few times. V usage is TRBV11-1 and J usage is TRBJ2-7; 9 bases are a match to TRBD2. The germline V gene encodes CDR1 SGHAT and CDR2 FQDESV (reference sequence). After removal of 4 bases from V and 0 bases from J, the junction contained 7 bases not matched to a gene. There are 16 residues in the CDR3. CDR3 nucleotide sequence: TGTGCCAGCAGCTCCATTAGCGGGGGACCCTCCTACGAGCAGTACTTC. Encoded protein: CASSSISGGPSYEQYF.

The chain combines TRBV7-6 with TRBJ2-1; 7 bases match TRBD1. This CDR3 has 12 residues. Trimming at V came to 1 base and at J to 10 bases, leaving 1 base not matched to a gene. Germline V gene sequence: CDR1 SGHVS, CDR2 FNYEAQ. The chain's CDR3 is CASSLGDSEQFF. Written as DNA, the CDR3 is TGTGCCAGCAGCTTAGGGGACAGCGAGCAGTTCTTC.

The chain uses TRBV27 and TRBJ1-1; D call uncertain. Between the trimmed V and J ends, which lost 3 bases and 5 bases, there was a span of 16 bases. This CDR3 has 15 amino acids. CDR1 is MNHEY and CDR2 is SMNVEV in the germline V gene (reference sequence). CDR3 region: CASSFGNRLRTEAFF. CDR3 nucleotides: TGTGCCAGCAGTTTTGGAAACCGTTTGAGGACTGAAGCTTTCTTT.

A few counts support this clone. This chain connects TRBV3-1 (or the pseudogene TRBV3-2) to TRBJ1-1; D gene ambiguous. The CDR3 is 11 residues long. Trimming took 3 bases from V and 8 from J, leaving 7 bases between them. Germline V gene sequence: CDR1 LGHDT, CDR2 YNNKEL (reference sequence). CDR3 in amino acids: CASSQRAEAFF. The CDR3 DNA is TGTGCCAGCAGCCAGAGGGCAGAAGCTTTCTTT.

The V call is TRBV3-1 (or the pseudogene TRBV3-2), the J call TRBJ2-3; TRBD2 is a possible D gene (6 bases). CDR1 is LGHDT, CDR2 YNNKEL, per germline (reference sequence). The length of the CDR3 is 13 residues. V gave up 7 bases and J gave up 8 bases, with 16 bases separating them. The CDR3 region has the DNA TGTGCCAGCACCCCTGCGGGGCTAACTACGCAGTATTTT. Its protein product is CASTPAGLTTQYF.

V and J are TRBV10-3 and TRBJ1-1, with D possibly TRBD1 on 5 matching bases. Germline CDR1 ENHRY, CDR2 SYGVKD. V gave up 3 bases and J gave up 5 bases, with 19 bases separating them. This CDR3 is built from 16 residues. CDR3 nucleotide sequence: TGTGCCATCAGTGAAGAAGGACGGGGGGGATGGACTGAAGCTTTCTTT. Translated, it gives CAISEEGRGGWTEAFF.

The rearrangement uses TRBV6-5 and TRBJ1-2; D perhaps matches TRBD1 (5 bases). Trimming removed 6 bases from V and 0 bases from J, with 11 bases in between. This CDR3 region has 14 residues. Germline loops: CDR1 MNHEY, CDR2 SVGAGI. CDR3 protein: CASSPRDSNYGYTF. In nucleotides, the CDR3 is TGTGCCAGCAGCCCCAGGGACTCTAACTATGGCTACACCTTC.

The rearrangement links TRBV15 to TRBJ2-2, with D unclear. The CDR3 spans 14 residues. Trimming took 0 bases from V and 6 from J, leaving 8 bases between them. CDR1 and CDR2 (germline): LNHNV, YYDKDF (reference sequence). The CDR3 DNA sequence: TGTGCCACCAGCAGAGATCTAGACGCCGGGGAGCTGTTTTTT. Its protein is CATSRDLDAGELFF.

The chain recombines TRBV5-1 with TRBJ1-3; 8 nucleotides agree with TRBD1. Germline V gives CDR1 SGHRS, CDR2 YFSETQ. The CDR3 totals 15 residues. V lost 4 bases and J lost 6; bases outside the gene matches: 9. CDR3 protein: CASSDQGQGPNTIYF. CDR3 nucleotides: TGCGCCAGCAGCGATCAAGGACAGGGACCAAACACCATATATTTT.

The rearrangement joins TRBV5-4 to TRBJ1-4, with 7 bases that match TRBD1. The junction had 4 bases not matched to a gene; V was cut back by 5 bases and J by 0 bases. Germline lookup yields CDR1 SGHNT and CDR2 YYREEE (reference sequence). This CDR3 has 15 residues. The CDR3 DNA sequence: TGTGCCAGCAGTGCAGGGGGTTCAACTAATGAAAAACTGTTTTTT. Encoded protein: CASSAGGSTNEKLFF. The full variable domain, its missing parts supplied by reference TRBV5-4 and TRBJ1-4, is ETGVTQSPTHLIKTRGQQVTLRCSSQSGHNTVSWYQQALGQGPQFIFQYYREEENGRGNFPPRFSGLQFPNYSSELNVNALELDDSALYLCASSAGGSTNEKLFFGSGTQLSVL.

The gene calls are TRBV28 and TRBJ2-5; D ambiguous. CDR1 MDHEN and CDR2 SYDVKM come from the germline V gene. The CDR3 contains 13 residues. V was pared by 5 bases and J by 4 bases, with 11 bases between. Here the CDR3 DNA reads TGTGCCAGCAGTGGTCCAGGTACAGAGACCCAGTACTTC. It encodes CASSGPGTETQYF.

V and J are TRBV19 and TRBJ2-3, with 9 bases identical to TRBD2. Trimming took 4 bases from V and 2 from J; bases not matched to a gene: 7. The CDR3 sequence is 16 residues long. Germline V CDR1 and CDR2: LNHDA, SQIVND (reference sequence). CDR3 sequence: CASSTVAGAFTDTQYF. CDR3 DNA: TGTGCCAGTAGTACAGTAGCGGGGGCTTTCACAGATACGCAGTATTTT.

The chain couples TRBV9 to TRBJ2-7, with 7 nucleotides matching TRBD2. CDR1 and CDR2 from the germline V gene are SGDLS and YYNGEE. Trimming cost V 3 bases and J 3 bases; bases outside gene matches: 6. CDR3 length equals 14 residues. The CDR3 DNA reads as TGTGCCAGCAGCGAGGGACCGGGGGGCTACGAGCAGTACTTC. Translated, it gives CASSEGPGGYEQYF.

The J gene is TRBJ1-3, the V gene TRBV27, with a possible D match to TRBD1 (5 bases). Germline lookup yields CDR1 MNHEY and CDR2 SMNVEV (reference sequence). The CDR3 sequence is 15 residues long. V was shortened by 6 bases and J by 2 bases, with 14 bases between the two germline ends. In DNA form, the CDR3 reads TGTGCCAGCAGCCCTCAGGGTCTCCCTGGAAACACCATATATTTT. Protein sequence: CASSPQGLPGNTIYF.

This rearrangement joins TRBV5-5 to TRBJ2-3; D is undetermined. Germline CDR1 reads SGHKS; CDR2 reads YYEKEE (reference sequence). This CDR3 is built from 15 residues. Trimming removed 4 bases from V and 10 bases from J, with 22 bases in between. For the CDR3, the DNA is TGTGCCAGCAGCCTCGCCCGGCCGGGTTACTTTCCGCAGTATTTT. Translating gives CASSLARPGYFPQYF.